The present T cell receptor beta chain was sequenced within a study of shared clonotypes between healthy human individuals. Study overall: A couple of female and a few male donors aged 18 to 49 were enrolled. Each donor had three CD4 naive, three CD4 memory, two CD8 naive and one CD8 memory plate. The study's findings and limits: Rarefaction analysis demonstrated incomplete sorted-subset sequencing notwithstanding large depth. The study found about 5% of naive CD4 clonotypes shared across several donors.

Concerning this clone: Its antigen is still unknown.

The germline CDR1 and CDR2 sequences are MNHNY and SVGAGI (reference sequence). The CDR3 totals 9 residues. Trimming cost V 11 bases and J 3 bases, with 5 bases left between them. Profiling relied on immunoSEQ multiplex PCR, and the TCRdb table lists in-frame clones only, not all of them. The repertoire holds roughly 570,000 clones, with about 98% as singletons. The naive CD8 fraction comprised CD45RO-negative cells positively selected for CCR7 and excluded terminally differentiated effector memory CD45RA+ cells. Sequenced material: naive CD8+ T cells sorted from blood. This sequence joins TRBV6-6 and TRBJ2-7; D remains unclear. The clonotype was recovered from a young man in good health. Here the CDR3 reads CAAGYEQYF. The CDR3 nucleotides read TGTGCCGCCGGCTACGAGCAGTACTTC.